The 24 T cell receptor beta chains given below trace back to one sample, sequenced in a study of cytomegalovirus exposure and HLA in healthy donors. TCRdb's table, derived via immunoSEQ multiplex PCR, lists solely in-frame clones and lacks some. The sample lists under 300,000 clones; 90% were seen once. The sample comprised PBMCs. All receptors come from a woman between 18 and 29 years old in good health and CMV-seronegative.

V gene TRBV5-5 combines with J gene TRBJ2-7; 8 nucleotides match TRBD2. Losses at the gene ends were 4 bases for V and 13 bases for J; bases not matched to a gene: 4. The CDR3 is 10 residues long. Germline assignment: CDR1 SGHKS and CDR2 YYEKEE (reference sequence). CDR3 region: CASSHGGEYV. CDR3 DNA: TGTGCCAGCAGCCACGGGGGGGAATACGTC.

The chain links TRBV28 to TRBJ1-6, with TRBD1 identical over 9 bases. CDR1 and CDR2 from the germline V gene are MDHEN and SYDVKM. V dropped 2 bases and J dropped 9; count of bases not matched to a gene: 5. This CDR3 spans 15 amino acids. CDR3 DNA: TGTGCCAGCAGTTTACGACAGGGGGTTCTTTCACCCCTCCACTTT. Protein product: CASSLRQGVLSPLHF.

This rearrangement joins TRBV27 to TRBJ2-5, with TRBD1 identical over 8 bases. Germline CDR1 and CDR2: MNHEY and SMNVEV (reference sequence). After removal of 4 bases from V and 3 bases from J, the junction contained 4 bases not matched to a gene. The CDR3 has 14 residues. CDR3 in DNA: TGTGCCAGCAGTTATAAGGACAGGGAAGAGACCCAGTACTTC. Residues: CASSYKDREETQYF.

V is TRBV14 and J is TRBJ2-5; TRBD2 is a possible D gene (7 bases). Trimming stripped 4 bases from V and 5 bases from J, with 14 bases between. Germline CDR1 and CDR2: SGHDN and FVKESK. This CDR3 region has 14 residues. CDR3 loop: CASSPPGGGETQYF. The CDR3 DNA sequence: TGTGCCAGCAGCCCCCCGGGCGGGGGCGAGACCCAGTACTTC.

The chain has TRBV28 and TRBJ2-1; TRBD1 is a possible D gene (6 bases). CDR1 and CDR2 from the germline V gene are MDHEN and SYDVKM. The CDR3 runs 12 residues. Trimming shortened V by 11 bases and J by 6 bases, and 14 bases separated the two germline ends. CDR3 in DNA: TGTGCCTCCCAGGGGACCACCAATGAGCAGTTCTTC. This gives the protein CASQGTTNEQFF.

The genes are TRBV6-5 and TRBJ2-3; TRBD2 agrees at 11 bases. The CDR3 is 15 amino acids. Germline V gene lookup returns CDR1 MNHEY and CDR2 SVGAGI. V lost 6 bases to trimming and J lost 4 bases; unmatched junction nucleotides: 6. In DNA, the CDR3 is TGTGCCAGCAGGCTTAGCGGGGGGGCTGCAGATACGCAGTATTTT. This codes for CASRLSGGAADTQYF.

A single count supports this clone. The gene calls are TRBV15 and TRBJ1-2, with 7 bases lining up with TRBD1. This CDR3 has 15 residues. Germline assignment: CDR1 LNHNV and CDR2 YYDKDF (reference sequence). Germline trimming cut 5 bases from V and 2 bases from J; bases unmatched to any gene: 8. The CDR3 DNA reads as TGTGCCACCAGCCCGGGACAGACCAAAAACTATGGCTACACCTTC. It encodes CATSPGQTKNYGYTF.

This rearrangement joins TRBV7-9 to TRBJ2-1, with a possible D match to TRBD2 (7 bases). The CDR3 spans 18 residues. Between the trimmed V and J ends, which lost 6 bases and 3 bases, there was a span of 24 bases. Germline V lookup: CDR1 SEHNR, CDR2 FQNEAQ (reference sequence). This CDR3 reads CASRPAMSGDNFYNEQFF. CDR3 DNA sequence: TGTGCCAGCAGACCGGCCATGAGCGGGGACAATTTCTACAATGAGCAGTTCTTC.

This clone showed up just a few times. The chain has TRBV6-5 and TRBJ1-2, with TRBD1 as a possible D gene (6 bases). Germline assignment: CDR1 MNHEY and CDR2 SVGAGI. This CDR3 is 12 amino acids long. The V gene lost 10 bases and the J gene lost 4 bases, with 13 bases spanning the gap. The CDR3 loop reads CATLGGGYGYTF. The CDR3 DNA follows: TGTGCCACCTTGGGAGGGGGCTATGGCTACACCTTC.

The chain combines TRBV2 with TRBJ1-6; D not certain. The V end was cut by 6 bases, the J end by 10 bases, with 16 bases between. The germline CDR1 and CDR2 sequences are SNHLY and FYNNEI. The CDR3 consists of 14 residues. CDR3: CASSVDLGGSPLHF. CDR3 DNA: TGTGCCAGCAGCGTCGACTTGGGTGGCTCACCCCTCCACTTT.

The rearrangement links TRBV6-1 to TRBJ2-7; D is ambiguous. Trimming took off 4 bases at V and 2 bases at J, with 12 bases between the two ends. CDR1 is MNHNS, CDR2 SASEGT, per germline. The CDR3 contains 14 residues. The CDR3 region has the DNA TGTGCCAGCAGTGTAAGACCAGGAACCTACGAGCAGTACGTC. This translates into CASSVRPGTYEQYV.

The chain employs TRBV12-5 and TRBJ1-2, with 8 bases fitting TRBD1. Germline values: CDR1 LGHNT, CDR2 FRNRAP. The V and J ends lost 4 bases and 8 bases, in that order; junction bases with no gene match: 12. The CDR3 is 15 amino acids. In DNA form, the CDR3 reads TGTGCTAGTGGTTCCCTACAGGGGGAGTTATCGGGCTACACCTTC. Protein product: CASGSLQGELSGYTF.

This chain joins TRBV27 and TRBJ2-1, with TRBD2 matching 7 bases. CDR1 MNHEY and CDR2 SMNVEV come from the germline V gene (reference sequence). After removal of 4 bases from V and 6 bases from J, the junction contained 6 bases not matched to a gene. The CDR3 runs to 14 residues. Here the CDR3 DNA reads TGTGCCAGCAGTTCGACTAGCCCCTCCAATGAGCAGTTCTTC. Translation: CASSSTSPSNEQFF.

This sequence joins TRBV6-1 and TRBJ2-4, with no clear D. The V gene's germline CDR1 is MNHNS and CDR2 SASEGT. The CDR3 contains 12 residues. The V end was cut by 3 bases, the J end by 4 bases, with 4 bases between. CDR3 sequence: CASSDKKNIQYF. The DNA for the CDR3 is TGTGCCAGCAGTGACAAAAAAAACATTCAGTACTTC.

This sequence joins TRBV6-1 and TRBJ1-4, with D possibly TRBD1 on 5 matching bases. Per germline, CDR1 MNHNS and CDR2 SASEGT. The CDR3 runs 16 residues. With 2 bases removed from V and 5 bases from J, the gap between germline ends came to 15 bases. In DNA form, the CDR3 reads TGTGCCAGCAGTGAACTGGCAGGGAGGGGAAATGAAAAACTGTTTTTT. Its translation: CASSELAGRGNEKLFF.

V usage is TRBV6-5 and J usage is TRBJ1-4; possibly TRBD1 for D (5 bases). The V end was cut by 8 bases, the J end by 7 bases, with 11 bases between. There are 12 residues in the CDR3. Germline V lookup: CDR1 MNHEY, CDR2 SVGAGI. The CDR3 DNA is TGTGCCAGCTCCAGGGTGGGTGAAAAACTGTTTTTT. As protein: CASSRVGEKLFF.

The chain is built from TRBV28 and TRBJ1-5; 8 bases are a match to TRBD1. Germline V lookup: CDR1 MDHEN, CDR2 SYDVKM. V lost 6 bases to trimming and J lost 6 bases; unmatched junction nucleotides: 16. The CDR3 has 17 residues. As DNA, the CDR3 is TGTGCCAGCAGCCCCCCAGGGGGCGCGGGCCAAAGTCAGCCCCAGCATTTT. Translating it yields CASSPPGGAGQSQPQHF.

The rearrangement links TRBV10-3 to TRBJ2-1; 8 bases are shared with TRBD2. Germline V gives CDR1 ENHRY, CDR2 SYGVKD. The CDR3 has 16 residues. Losses at the gene ends were 2 bases for V and 4 bases for J; bases not matched to a gene: 7. The CDR3 region has the DNA TGTGCCATCAGTGAGCAACAGCGGGGGCCTTACAATGAGCAGTTCTTC. This gives the protein CAISEQQRGPYNEQFF.

About this clone itself: The identical CDR3 is also encoded by other nucleotide sequences in the sample. The chain combines TRBV6-1 with TRBJ2-7; 9 nucleotides agree with TRBD1. V lost 6 bases to trimming and J lost 2 bases; unmatched junction nucleotides: 5. Germline V gene sequence: CDR1 MNHNS, CDR2 SASEGT. The CDR3 is 14 residues long. The CDR3 region has the DNA TGTGCCAGCAGGACCGGGACAGGGACCTACGAGCAGTACTTC. Encoded protein: CASRTGTGTYEQYF.

The chain recombines TRBV4-3 with TRBJ2-7, with 8 bases identical to TRBD1. CDR1 is LGHNA and CDR2 is YSLEER in the germline V gene. This CDR3 comprises 15 residues. The J segment lost 2 bases and the V segment lost 4 bases, leaving 7 bases of the junction unmatched. CDR3 sequence (DNA): TGCGCCAGCAGCCTGACGACAGGGGTAGCCTACGAGCAGTACTTC. This sequence encodes CASSLTTGVAYEQYF.

The chain uses TRBV10-3 and TRBJ2-3; 8 bases match TRBD2. V shed 3 bases and J 2 bases; nucleotides not matched to a gene: 4. The CDR3 is 15 amino acids. The germline CDR1 and CDR2 sequences are ENHRY and SYGVKD. Written as DNA, the CDR3 is TGTGCCATCAGTGAACGCGGGGGGTCCACAGATACGCAGTATTTT. It specifies CAISERGGSTDTQYF.

The chain is built from TRBV10-1 and TRBJ2-1, with a possible D match to TRBD2 (5 bases). V was cut by 4 bases and J by 6 bases, with 13 bases left in between. Germline CDR1 reads WNHNN; CDR2 reads SYGVQD (reference sequence). CDR3 size: 14 residues. CDR3: CASSGGTRRNEQFF. CDR3 coding DNA: TGCGCCAGCAGTGGAGGTACTAGGCGCAATGAGCAGTTCTTC.

The V gene is TRBV27, the J gene TRBJ2-1, with 11 positions matching TRBD2. CDR1 and CDR2 from the germline V gene are MNHEY and SMNVEV (reference sequence). There are 16 residues in the CDR3. V was pared by 3 bases and J by 4 bases, with 5 bases of the junction left unmatched. CDR3 amino acids: CASSLDSGGAYNEQFF. DNA of the CDR3: TGTGCCAGCAGTTTGGATAGCGGGGGGGCTTACAATGAGCAGTTCTTC.

This clone showed up just once. The chain links TRBV10-3 to TRBJ1-2; 8 nucleotides line up with TRBD1. Unmatched junction bases numbered 17, after V lost 0 bases and J lost 8 bases. The CDR3 has 18 residues. The germline gives CDR1 ENHRY, CDR2 SYGVKD. The CDR3 loop is CAISESSGPGGVFGGYTF. In DNA, the CDR3 is TGTGCCATCAGTGAGTCTTCAGGTCCAGGGGGCGTTTTCGGAGGCTACACCTTC.